The 6 T cell receptor beta chains given below trace back to one sample, sequenced in a study of technical replicates of blood from a few donors. The data were produced by immunoSEQ multiplex PCR, yet TCRdb's version contains in-frame clones alone and is incomplete. This table has just over 70,000 clones, 85% to 95% appearing once. The specimen was T cells isolated from PBMCs. The receptors originated from a human donor in good health.

The V call is TRBV6-5, the J call TRBJ2-3; 8 bases line up with TRBD2. The length of the CDR3 is 16 residues. Germline V CDR1 and CDR2: MNHEY, SVGAGI. V shed 4 bases and J 3 bases; nucleotides not matched to a gene: 9. The CDR3 loop is CASSSSSGSLTDTQYF. The CDR3 region has the DNA TGTGCCAGCAGTTCCTCAAGCGGGAGTCTGACAGATACGCAGTATTTT.

This sequence joins TRBV19 and TRBJ1-5, with TRBD1 identical over 12 bases. The J segment lost 6 bases and the V segment lost 6 bases, leaving 12 bases of the junction unmatched. The CDR3 contains 17 residues. CDR1 and CDR2 from the germline V gene are LNHDA and SQIVND (reference sequence). DNA for the CDR3: TGTGCCAGTAGCGACCTGGGACAGGGGGCGTACGGTCAGCCCCAGCATTTT. Amino acids: CASSDLGQGAYGQPQHF.

This chain joins TRBV5-1 and TRBJ1-2, with unresolved D. Germline V CDR1 and CDR2: SGHRS, YFSETQ. The CDR3 runs 14 residues. Deletions cut 0 bases from V and 2 bases from J, with 8 bases between. The DNA of the CDR3 is TGCGCCAGCAGCTTGGGCGAGACAAACTATGGCTACACCTTC. Its protein product is CASSLGETNYGYTF.

The chain couples TRBV12-5 to TRBJ2-2; D may be TRBD2 (7 bases). CDR3 length: 15 amino acids. Trimming shortened V by 6 bases and J by 3 bases, and 14 bases separated the two germline ends. Germline lookup yields CDR1 LGHNT and CDR2 FRNRAP. Here the CDR3 reads CASGPQGGDTGELFF. The CDR3, as DNA: TGTGCTAGTGGCCCACAGGGAGGGGACACCGGGGAGCTGTTTTTT.

The gene calls are TRBV19 and TRBJ1-3; D remains ambiguous. The V gene lost 6 bases and the J gene lost 0 bases, with 9 bases spanning the gap. Germline-derived CDR1 and CDR2 are LNHDA and SQIVND (reference sequence). The CDR3 runs 14 residues. CDR3 nucleotides: TGTGCCAGTAGATATTCAGGCTCTGGAAACACCATATATTTT. It encodes CASRYSGSGNTIYF.

The rearrangement joins TRBV6-4 to TRBJ2-7; D might be TRBD1 (6 bases). The germline gives CDR1 MRHNA, CDR2 SNTAGT. Trimming took 6 bases from V and 5 from J, leaving 17 bases between them. This CDR3 spans 14 amino acids. CDR3 residues: CASSMSPGANEQYF. The CDR3, as DNA: TGTGCCAGCAGCATGAGTCCAGGGGCCAACGAGCAGTACTTC.